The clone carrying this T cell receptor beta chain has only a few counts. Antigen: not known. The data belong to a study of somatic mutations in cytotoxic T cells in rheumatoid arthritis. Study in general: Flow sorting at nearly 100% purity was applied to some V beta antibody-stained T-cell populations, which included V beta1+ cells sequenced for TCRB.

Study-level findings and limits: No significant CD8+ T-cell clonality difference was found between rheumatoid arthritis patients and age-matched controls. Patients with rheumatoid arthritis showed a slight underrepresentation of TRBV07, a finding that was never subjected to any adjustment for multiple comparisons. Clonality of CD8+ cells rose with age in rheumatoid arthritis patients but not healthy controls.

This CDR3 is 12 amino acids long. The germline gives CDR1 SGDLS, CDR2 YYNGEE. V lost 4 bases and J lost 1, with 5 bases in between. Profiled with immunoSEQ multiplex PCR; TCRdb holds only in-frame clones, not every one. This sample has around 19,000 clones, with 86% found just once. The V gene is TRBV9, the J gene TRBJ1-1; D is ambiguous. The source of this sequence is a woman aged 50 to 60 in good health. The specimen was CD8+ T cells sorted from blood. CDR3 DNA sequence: TGTGCCAGCAGCCCGTCGAACACTGAAGCTTTCTTT. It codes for CASSPSNTEAFF.